This T cell receptor beta chain was identified during a study of Graves' ophthalmopathy and Graves' hyperthyroidism. This clonotype was detected only a few times. Amplification of TCR beta CDR3 regions used RNA transcripts. Scientists carried out first-round RT-PCR using HTBI primers and then a second-round multiplex PCR. TCRdb re-called the multiplex PCR reads with MiXCR, one entry per CDR3 protein. Of approximately 700,000 distinct CDR3 sequences in the sample, roughly 41% were seen once. This TCR came from an adult man with Graves' ophthalmopathy. The sequenced sample was peripheral blood.

CDR3: CASSSLRAQPQHF. The CDR3 DNA follows: TGTGCCAGCAGCTCCCTTAGGGCTCAGCCCCAGCATTTT. This chain joins TRBV24-1 and TRBJ1-5, with D unresolved. The CDR3 length is 13 residues. The ends were cut back, 11 bases at V and 6 bases at J, with 16 bases in the middle. Per the germline V gene, CDR1 is KGHDR and CDR2 is SFDVKD.